This T cell receptor beta chain was captured by sequencing in a study of CD4 T cells in relation to SARS-CoV-2 and coronaviruses listed by TCRdb under 2021. Some background on the complete study: In the ViraFEST assay, PBMCs were cultured with antigen for under eleven days, after which TCR beta CDR3s were sequenced to identify clonal expansions specific to the antigen. The negative reference condition was either a culture with an HIV-1 Nef peptide pool or a culture with no peptide. Shared crossreactive spike epitopes were mapped to their HLA restriction using patient-derived lymphoblastoid cell lines. At the level of individual TCR clonotypes, the study evaluated whether memory CD4+ T cells crossreact between the spike proteins of SARS-CoV-2 and those of common cold coronaviruses. The Adaptive Biotechnologies TCR-sequencing kit was used for samples from a few pre-COVID donors and for the naive versus memory experiments, whereas the other data were Illumina-based. Expansion assays from other donors in the study were sequenced with a different, Illumina-based TCR-beta assay.

In the germline V gene, CDR1 corresponds to SNHLY and CDR2 to FYNNEI. V trim: 7 bases; J trim: 3 bases; unmatched bases: 5. The CDR3 measures 15 amino acids from cysteine to phenylalanine. The sequence is cut down to CDR3 DNA, 45 bases in frame from base 1. The investigation overall reported the following: Compared with monoreactive clones, crossreactive clones had significantly weaker SARS-CoV-2-driven expansion, a result consistent with antigenic imprinting. Because the crossreactivity analysis focused on spike protein, crossreactivity against other viral proteins was not assessed. Small numbers of patients and of tested TCRs limited the study. Pre-pandemic and post-infection samples were not both contributed by any donor, so tracing of the source of pre-existing responses was limited. In approximately 60% of donors, memory CD4+ clonotypes turned up that crossrecognized SARS-CoV-2 and at least one common cold coronavirus spike.

Remarks on this clone: Its target antigen remains unknown. No quality values exist for individual bases; no much larger clone is one base distant.

Receptor amplification or capture employed the immunoSEQ multiplex PCR assay. Processing in the source paper ran as follows. During preprocessing, nonproductive sequences were removed, as were CDR3s that did not start with C, did not end with F or W, or were shorter than 7 amino acids. The MANAFEST web app identified antigen-specific clonotypes based on expansion compared with the reference and other culture wells. A clone was considered positive if significant expansion relative to the reference culture was observed in 2 of 3 replicate wells at an FDR below 0.05. A further requirement for positive clones was significant expansion compared with all other tandem wells, along with an odds ratio above 5. Pairwise Levenshtein distance, computed with the stringdist R package after three terminal residues were trimmed from each end, was used as the measure of CDR3 homology. TCRdb obtained this table from immuneACCESS and retained in-frame rearrangements with V and J assigned. These tables miss some clones; where compared with another copy, unresolved V genes account for less than half of the shortfall, and the remainder is unexplained. V, J and clone size were drawn from that table, and D and trimming were deduced from the DNA. The sample data list about 26,000 clones, and roughly 82% of these were observed just once. The ten top clones hold around 9.3% of the sample.

CD4+ T cells from unexposed donors were collected before the COVID-19 pandemic (2011-2018). The EasySep CD4+ T cell isolation kit was used to isolate CD4+ T cells once the cultures had run for roughly 10 days. As cell number allowed, CD4+ T cells from unexposed donors were tested for reactivity to SARS-CoV-2 S and N and to four common cold coronavirus spike pools. Each well received approximately 2 million PBMCs, cultured in IMDM supplemented with 5% human AB serum and roughly 9.5 IU/ml IL-2. Half of the culture medium was replaced with fresh IL-2-containing medium on days 3 and 7. Each peptide culture condition was generally run in triplicate replicate wells. The leukapheresis product used for the unexposed donors was purchased from a commercial source. Ficoll-Paque PLUS gradient centrifugation was used to isolate PBMCs from either whole blood or leukapheresis product. PBMCs were either used fresh in the expansion assay or cryopreserved at -140 degrees C. The QIAamp Micro DNA Kit was used to extract genomic DNA from the CD4+ T cells.

Recombination linked TRBV2 to TRBJ2-3; a stretch of 12 junction bases matches TRBD2. The sequenced sample was CD4+ T cells from PBMCs, cultured in vitro. The receptor comes from a human donor in good health. The bases read TGTGCCAGCACTAGCGGGGGGGCTAGGACAGATACGCAGTATTTT. Its translation reads: CASTSGGARTDTQYF.